Presented here are 18 T cell receptor beta chains from one specimen sequenced in a study of PD-1 blockade in classical Hodgkin lymphoma. All patients experienced relapse after autologous stem cell transplantation, and brentuximab vedotin exposure was variable. Using immunoSEQ multiplex PCR, the repertoire was profiled, and TCRdb retains in-frame clones only, with some absent. The table records roughly 97,000 clones, 80% to 85% of them present only once. The sequenced sample was peripheral blood mononuclear cells (PBMCs), obtained at baseline. The receptors shown here come from a human donor with classical Hodgkin lymphoma.

This clone was observed a single time. The chain carries TRBV19 and TRBJ1-1; D remains unclear. This CDR3 region has 13 residues. V lost 5 bases and J lost 3, with 10 bases in between. From germline, CDR1 is LNHDA and CDR2 SQIVND (reference sequence). CDR3 sequence (DNA): TGTGCCAGTAGTCCCCGGGCTTACACTGAAGCTTTCTTT. Protein product: CASSPRAYTEAFF.

This chain joins TRBV7-8 and TRBJ2-7; D not certain. Germline V lookup: CDR1 SGHVS, CDR2 FQNEAQ. V lost 9 bases and J lost 9, with 12 bases in between. The length of the CDR3 is 10 residues. This chain's CDR3 is CARAPAGQYF. Here the CDR3 DNA reads TGTGCCAGGGCCCCTGCAGGGCAGTACTTC.

The CDR3 region is CASSLGRGNEKLFF. Here the CDR3 DNA reads TGTGCCAGCAGTTTGGGCAGGGGAAATGAAAAACTGTTTTTT. The chain couples TRBV27 to TRBJ1-4; TRBD1 might be the D (6 bases). The CDR3 covers 14 residues. Germline CDR1 MNHEY, CDR2 SMNVEV (reference sequence). V was trimmed by 3 bases and J by 5 bases, leaving 10 bases between them.

This clone was found once. This chain connects TRBV15 to TRBJ2-7; D may be TRBD2 (6 bases). Germline values: CDR1 LNHNV, CDR2 YYDKDF (reference sequence). Trimming stripped 3 bases from V and 0 bases from J, with 15 bases between. The CDR3 runs 16 residues. For the CDR3, the DNA is TGTGCCACCAGCAGGGCGGTCGGGGGTGGCTCCTACGAGCAGTACTTC. It codes for CATSRAVGGGSYEQYF.

The chain is built from TRBV5-4 and TRBJ2-7; D gene ambiguous. The CDR3 extends over 13 amino acids. Trimming removed 4 bases at V and 3 bases at J, with 11 bases between. Germline CDR1 SGHNT, CDR2 YYREEE (reference sequence). The CDR3 protein is CASSQVHLYEQYF. For the CDR3, the DNA is TGTGCCAGCAGCCAAGTACACCTCTACGAGCAGTACTTC.

The rearrangement links TRBV6-1 to TRBJ1-2; 9 bases map to TRBD1. Germline assignment: CDR1 MNHNS and CDR2 SASEGT. The CDR3 has 14 amino acids. The J segment lost 8 bases and the V segment lost 5 bases, leaving 9 bases of the junction unmatched. CDR3 loop: CASSQQGAIRGYTF. Here the CDR3 DNA reads TGTGCCAGCAGTCAACAGGGGGCTATACGAGGCTACACCTTC.

The CDR3 spells CSVTTLRQNLNTEAFF. In nucleotides, the CDR3 is TGCAGCGTTACCACCTTGAGACAGAATTTGAACACTGAAGCTTTCTTT. The J gene is TRBJ1-1, the V gene TRBV29-1; maybe TRBD1 (5 bases). Germline V lookup: CDR1 SQVTM, CDR2 ANQGSEA. CDR3 length equals 16 residues. V gave up 5 bases and J gave up 0 bases, with 19 bases separating them.

The chain joins TRBV6-6 to TRBJ1-3, with D tentatively TRBD1 (6 bases). The CDR3 length is 14 residues. The germline V gene encodes CDR1 MNHNY and CDR2 SVGAGI (reference sequence). Trimming shortened V by 7 bases and J by 4 bases, and 14 bases separated the two germline ends. CDR3 in amino acids: CASIAPGAGNTIYF. CDR3 DNA: TGTGCCAGCATCGCTCCAGGGGCCGGAAACACCATATATTTT.

This chain connects TRBV5-4 to TRBJ2-1, with 9 bases aligning to TRBD2. The CDR3 is 17 residues long. The junction had 6 bases not matched to a gene; V was cut back by 0 bases and J by 2 bases. Germline V gives CDR1 SGHNT, CDR2 YYREEE (reference sequence). The CDR3 here is CASSLGGSGGAYNEQFF. The CDR3 coding sequence is TGTGCCAGCAGCTTGGGAGGTAGCGGGGGCGCCTACAATGAGCAGTTCTTC.

This sequence joins TRBV5-1 and TRBJ2-1, with D maybe TRBD2 (6 bases). V gave up 2 bases and J gave up 4 bases, with 13 bases separating them. The CDR3 is made up of 15 amino acids. Germline loops: CDR1 SGHRS, CDR2 YFSETQ. The chain's CDR3 is CASSFGAGSYNEQFF. Here the CDR3 DNA reads TGCGCCAGCAGCTTCGGAGCGGGTTCGTACAATGAGCAGTTCTTC.

This clone has only a few counts. The chain uses TRBV18 and TRBJ2-5; the D gene is possibly TRBD2 (6 bases). Germline V lookup: CDR1 KGHSH, CDR2 LQKENI. Trimming removed 3 bases from V and 1 base from J, with 9 bases in between. This CDR3 contains 14 residues. The CDR3 reads CASSPWEAQETQYF. The CDR3 bases are TGTGCCAGCTCACCGTGGGAGGCCCAAGAGACCCAGTACTTC.

The sample holds one count of this clone. The V call is TRBV21-1, the J call TRBJ1-5; TRBD1, the table's D call, lacks a check against the DNA. TRBV21-1 is an annotated pseudogene. The CDR3 has 16 residues. The CDR3 DNA reads TGTGCCAGCAGCAAAGAGCCGACAGGGGCCTTTCGGCCCCAGCATTTT. It yields the protein CASSKEPTGAFRPQHF.

The chain employs TRBV27 and TRBJ2-7; TRBD2 matches at 10 bases. Germline V gene sequence: CDR1 MNHEY, CDR2 SMNVEV (reference sequence). V was clipped by 4 bases and J by 2 bases; unmatched bases: 5. This CDR3 contains 15 residues. CDR3 loop: CASSYSTSGTYEQYF. The CDR3 nucleotides are TGTGCCAGCAGTTATAGCACTAGCGGGACCTACGAGCAGTACTTC.

This rearrangement joins TRBV7-2 to TRBJ2-2; maybe TRBD2 (6 bases). Germline V lookup: CDR1 SGHTA, CDR2 FQGNSA. V lost 0 bases to trimming and J lost 2 bases, with 7 bases between them. The CDR3 is 15 residues long. CDR3 bases: TGTGCCAGCAGCTTAGCACTAGCCAACACCGGGGAGCTGTTTTTT. It codes for CASSLALANTGELFF. The full variable domain, its missing parts supplied by reference TRBV7-2 and TRBJ2-2, is GAGVSQSPSNKVTEKGKDVELRCDPISGHTALYWYRQSLGQGLEFLIYFQGNSAPDKSGLPSDRFSAERTGGSVSTLTIQRTQQEDSAVYLCASSLALANTGELFFGEGSRLTVL.

The genes are TRBV2 and TRBJ1-5, with D uncertain. The V and J ends lost 6 bases and 4 bases respectively, with 7 bases between them. The CDR3 length is 12 residues. Germline assignment: CDR1 SNHLY and CDR2 FYNNEI. The CDR3 DNA reads TGTGCCAGCAGCGGCGGGAATCAGCCCCAGCATTTT. Its translation: CASSGGNQPQHF. Full variable domain (outside the CDR3, taken from reference TRBV2 and TRBJ1-5): EPEVTQTPSHQVTQMGQEVILRCVPISNHLYFYWYRQILGQKVEFLVSFYNNEISEKSEIFDDQFSVERPDGSNFTLKIRSTKLEDSAMYFCASSGGNQPQHFGDGTRLSIL.

This clone was observed many times. Other DNA sequences in this specimen translate into the identical CDR3. The chain employs TRBV5-8 and TRBJ2-7, with D hard to call. The CDR3 covers 14 residues. In germline, CDR1 is SGHTS, CDR2 YDEGEE. Trimming took 0 bases from V and 6 from J, leaving 13 bases between them. The CDR3 here is CASSLVSPLGEQYF. In DNA form, the CDR3 reads TGTGCCAGCAGCTTGGTTAGCCCTCTCGGCGAGCAGTACTTC.

The chain couples TRBV10-2 to TRBJ2-1, with D perhaps TRBD2 (6 bases). Germline assignment: CDR1 WSHSY and CDR2 SAAADI. CDR3 length: 13 residues. Trimming took 7 bases from V and 4 from J, leaving 11 bases between them. For the CDR3, the DNA is TGCGCCAGCACGCTCGGGGGTTACAATGAGCAGTTCTTC. Encoded protein: CASTLGGYNEQFF.

The chain has TRBV2 and TRBJ1-5; D is undetermined. The CDR3 length is 13 residues. Germline CDR1 is SNHLY and CDR2 is FYNNEI. Trimming took 0 bases from V and 6 from J, leaving 6 bases between them. CDR3 sequence reads: CASSEAPSQPQHF. CDR3 in DNA: TGTGCCAGCAGTGAAGCCCCATCTCAGCCCCAGCATTTT.